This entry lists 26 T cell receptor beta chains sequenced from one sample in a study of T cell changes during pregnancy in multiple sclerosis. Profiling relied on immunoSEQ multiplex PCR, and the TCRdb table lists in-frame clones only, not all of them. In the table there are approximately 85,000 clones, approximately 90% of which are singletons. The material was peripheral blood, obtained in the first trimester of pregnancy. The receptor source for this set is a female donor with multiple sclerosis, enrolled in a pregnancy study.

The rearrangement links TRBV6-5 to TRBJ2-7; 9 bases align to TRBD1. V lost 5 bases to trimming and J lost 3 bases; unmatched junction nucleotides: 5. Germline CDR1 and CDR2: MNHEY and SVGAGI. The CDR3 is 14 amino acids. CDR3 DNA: TGTGCCAGCAGTGCCGGGACAGGGAACTACGAGCAGTACTTC. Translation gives CASSAGTGNYEQYF.

The CDR3 DNA follows: TGTGCCAGCAGTTTGGAATCGGGCACTGAAGCTTTCTTT. Translated, it gives CASSLESGTEAFF. The genes are TRBV27 and TRBJ1-1; no definite D call. This CDR3 region has 13 residues. The germline gives CDR1 MNHEY, CDR2 SMNVEV (reference sequence). V was pared by 3 bases and J by 4 bases, with 9 bases between.

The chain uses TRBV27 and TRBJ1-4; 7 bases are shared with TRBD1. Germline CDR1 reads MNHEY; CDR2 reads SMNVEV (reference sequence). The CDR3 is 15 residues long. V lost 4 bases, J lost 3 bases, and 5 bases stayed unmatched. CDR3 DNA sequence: TGTGCCAGCAGTTCATGGACAGGAGCTAATGAAAAACTGTTTTTT. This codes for CASSSWTGANEKLFF.

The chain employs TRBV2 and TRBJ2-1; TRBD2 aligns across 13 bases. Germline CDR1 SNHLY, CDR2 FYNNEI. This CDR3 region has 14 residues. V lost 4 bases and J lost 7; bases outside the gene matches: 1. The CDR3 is CASSGTSGRNEQFF. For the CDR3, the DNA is TGTGCCAGCAGTGGGACTAGCGGGAGAAATGAGCAGTTCTTC.

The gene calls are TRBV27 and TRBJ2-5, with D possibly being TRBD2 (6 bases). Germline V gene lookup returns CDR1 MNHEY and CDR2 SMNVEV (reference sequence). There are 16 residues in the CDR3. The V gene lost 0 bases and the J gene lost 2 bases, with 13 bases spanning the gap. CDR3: CASSLSRDSLQETQYF. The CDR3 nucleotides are TGTGCCAGCAGTTTATCTAGGGACTCGTTACAAGAGACCCAGTACTTC.

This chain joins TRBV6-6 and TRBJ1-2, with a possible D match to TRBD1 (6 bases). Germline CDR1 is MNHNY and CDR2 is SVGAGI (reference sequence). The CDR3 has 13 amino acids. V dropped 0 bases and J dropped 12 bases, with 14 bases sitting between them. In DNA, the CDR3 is TGTGCCAGCAGTTACTCGAAGTTGGACAGCAACACCTTC. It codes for CASSYSKLDSNTF.

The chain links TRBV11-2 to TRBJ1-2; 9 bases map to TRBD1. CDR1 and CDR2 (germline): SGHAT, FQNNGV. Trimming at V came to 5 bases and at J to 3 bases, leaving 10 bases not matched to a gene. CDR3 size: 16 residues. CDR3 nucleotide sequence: TGTGCCAGCAGCCAGGAACAGGGGGCGTTGGACTATGGCTACACCTTC. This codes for CASSQEQGALDYGYTF. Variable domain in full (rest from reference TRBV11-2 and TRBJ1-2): EAGVAQSPRYKIIEKRQSVAFWCNPISGHATLYWYQQILGQGPKLLIQFQNNGVVDDSQLPKDRFSAERLKGVDSTLKIQPAKLEDSAVYLCASSQEQGALDYGYTFGSGTRLTVV.

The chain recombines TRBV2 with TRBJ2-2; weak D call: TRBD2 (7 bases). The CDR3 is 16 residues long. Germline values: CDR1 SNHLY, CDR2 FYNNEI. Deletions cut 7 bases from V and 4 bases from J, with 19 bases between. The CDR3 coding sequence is TGTGCCAGCACGGCGGGGGCCCTCCCGGGCACCGGGGAGCTGTTTTTT. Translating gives CASTAGALPGTGELFF. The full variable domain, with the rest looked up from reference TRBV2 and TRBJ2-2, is EPEVTQTPSHQVTQMGQEVILRCVPISNHLYFYWYRQILGQKVEFLVSFYNNEISEKSEIFDDQFSVERPDGSNFTLKIRSTKLEDSAMYFCASTAGALPGTGELFFGEGSRLTVL.

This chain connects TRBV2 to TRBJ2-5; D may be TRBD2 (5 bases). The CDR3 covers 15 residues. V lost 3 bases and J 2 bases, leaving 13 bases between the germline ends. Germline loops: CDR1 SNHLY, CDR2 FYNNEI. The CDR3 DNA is TGTGCCAGCAGTGATGGTCCTGGACTGCAAGAGACCCAGTACTTC. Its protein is CASSDGPGLQETQYF.

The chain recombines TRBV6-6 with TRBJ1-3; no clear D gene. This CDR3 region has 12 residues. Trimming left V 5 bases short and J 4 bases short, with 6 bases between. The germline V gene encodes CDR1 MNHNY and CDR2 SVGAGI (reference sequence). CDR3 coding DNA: TGTGCCAGCAGTCCGGTGGGAAACACCATATATTTT. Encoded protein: CASSPVGNTIYF.

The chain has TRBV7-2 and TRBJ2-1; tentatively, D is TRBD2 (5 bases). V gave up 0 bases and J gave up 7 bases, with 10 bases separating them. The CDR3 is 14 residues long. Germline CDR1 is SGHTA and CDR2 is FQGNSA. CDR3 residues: CASSLASGNNEQFF. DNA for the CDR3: TGTGCCAGCAGCTTAGCATCCGGGAATAATGAGCAGTTCTTC.

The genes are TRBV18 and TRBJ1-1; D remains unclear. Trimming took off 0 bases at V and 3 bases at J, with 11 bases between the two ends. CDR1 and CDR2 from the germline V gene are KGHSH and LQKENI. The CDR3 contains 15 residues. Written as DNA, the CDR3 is TGTGCCAGCTCACCACCGGGAGAGGCAGACACTGAAGCTTTCTTT. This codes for CASSPPGEADTEAFF. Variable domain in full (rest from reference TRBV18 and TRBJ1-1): NAGVMQNPRHLVRRRGQEARLRCSPMKGHSHVYWYRQLPEEGLKFMVYLQKENIIDESGMPKERFSAEFPKEGPSILRIQQVVRGDSAAYFCASSPPGEADTEAFFGQGTRLTVV.

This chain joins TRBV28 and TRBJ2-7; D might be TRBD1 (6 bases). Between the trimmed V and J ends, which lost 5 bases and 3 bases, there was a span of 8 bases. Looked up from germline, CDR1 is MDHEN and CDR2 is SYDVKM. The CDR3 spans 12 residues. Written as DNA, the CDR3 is TGTGCCAGCAGTCGGACAGTCTACGAGCAGTACTTC. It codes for CASSRTVYEQYF.

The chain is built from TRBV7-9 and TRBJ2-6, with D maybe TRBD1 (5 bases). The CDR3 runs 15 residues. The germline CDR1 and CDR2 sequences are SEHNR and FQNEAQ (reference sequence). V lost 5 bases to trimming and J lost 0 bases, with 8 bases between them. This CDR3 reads CASSIQDSGANVLTF. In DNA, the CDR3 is TGTGCCAGCAGCATACAGGACTCTGGGGCCAACGTCCTGACTTTC.

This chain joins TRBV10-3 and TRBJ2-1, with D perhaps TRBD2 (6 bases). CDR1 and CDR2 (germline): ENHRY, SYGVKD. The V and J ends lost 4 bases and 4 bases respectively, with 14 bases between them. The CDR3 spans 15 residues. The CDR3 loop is CAISAARGGYNEQFF. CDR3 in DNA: TGTGCCATCAGTGCAGCGAGGGGAGGTTACAATGAGCAGTTCTTC.

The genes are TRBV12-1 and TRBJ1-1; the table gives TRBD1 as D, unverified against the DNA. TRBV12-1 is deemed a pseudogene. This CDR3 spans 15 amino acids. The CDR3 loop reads CASSFLEGAGTEAFF. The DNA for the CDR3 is TGTGCCAGCAGCTTTCTCGAGGGGGCGGGCACTGAAGCTTTCTTT.

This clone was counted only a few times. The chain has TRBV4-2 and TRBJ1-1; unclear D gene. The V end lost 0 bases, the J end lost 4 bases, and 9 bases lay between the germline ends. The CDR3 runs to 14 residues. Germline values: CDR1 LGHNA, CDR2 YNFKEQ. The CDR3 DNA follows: TGTGCCAGCAGCCAAGATCTTGGCGGCACTGAAGCTTTCTTT. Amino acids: CASSQDLGGTEAFF.

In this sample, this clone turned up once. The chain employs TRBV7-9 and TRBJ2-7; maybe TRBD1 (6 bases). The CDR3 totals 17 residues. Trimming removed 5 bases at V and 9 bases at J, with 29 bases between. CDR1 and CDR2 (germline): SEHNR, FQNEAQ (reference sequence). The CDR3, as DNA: TGTGCCAGCAGCCCAGGGGCCGAATATCTGAGCGTACGAGGGCAGTACTTC. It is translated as CASSPGAEYLSVRGQYF.

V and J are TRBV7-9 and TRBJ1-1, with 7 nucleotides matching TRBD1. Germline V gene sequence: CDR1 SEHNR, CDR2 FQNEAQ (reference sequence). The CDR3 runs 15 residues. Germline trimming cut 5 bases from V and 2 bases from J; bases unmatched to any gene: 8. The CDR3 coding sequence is TGTGCCAGCAGCCCCCCGGGACAGTTTAACACTGAAGCTTTCTTT. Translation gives CASSPPGQFNTEAFF.

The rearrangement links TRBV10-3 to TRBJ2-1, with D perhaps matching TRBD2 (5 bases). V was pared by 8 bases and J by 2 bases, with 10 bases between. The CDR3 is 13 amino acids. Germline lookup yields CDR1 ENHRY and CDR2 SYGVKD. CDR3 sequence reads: CAIWSGPYNEQFF. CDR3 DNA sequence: TGTGCCATCTGGAGCGGCCCCTACAATGAGCAGTTCTTC.

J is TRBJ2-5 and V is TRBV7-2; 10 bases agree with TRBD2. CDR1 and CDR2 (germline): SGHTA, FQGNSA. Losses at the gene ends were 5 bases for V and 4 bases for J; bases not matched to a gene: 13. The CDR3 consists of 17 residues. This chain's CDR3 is CASSNRAGGPWIETQYF. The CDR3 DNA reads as TGTGCCAGCAGCAACAGAGCGGGGGGGCCTTGGATAGAGACCCAGTACTTC. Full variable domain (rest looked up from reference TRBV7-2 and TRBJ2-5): GAGVSQSPSNKVTEKGKDVELRCDPISGHTALYWYRQSLGQGLEFLIYFQGNSAPDKSGLPSDRFSAERTGGSVSTLTIQRTQQEDSAVYLCASSNRAGGPWIETQYFGPGTRLLVL.

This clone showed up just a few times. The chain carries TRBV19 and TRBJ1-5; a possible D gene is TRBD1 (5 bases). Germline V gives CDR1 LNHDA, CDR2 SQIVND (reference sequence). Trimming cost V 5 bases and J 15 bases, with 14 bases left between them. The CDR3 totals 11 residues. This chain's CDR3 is CASSQGASAHF. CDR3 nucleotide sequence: TGTGCCAGTAGTCAAGGGGCTTCGGCGCATTTT.

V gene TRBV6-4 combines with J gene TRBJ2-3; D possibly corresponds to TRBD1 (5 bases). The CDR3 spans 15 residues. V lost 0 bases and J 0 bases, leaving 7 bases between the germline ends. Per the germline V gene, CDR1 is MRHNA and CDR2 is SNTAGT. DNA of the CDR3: TGTGCCAGCAGTGACTCGGACACCAGCACAGATACGCAGTATTTT. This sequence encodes CASSDSDTSTDTQYF.

The CDR3 spells CASSTDRGYEQYF. CDR3 bases: TGTGCCAGCAGTACGGACAGGGGTTACGAGCAGTACTTC. This chain joins TRBV2 and TRBJ2-7; 9 bases are a match to TRBD1. CDR3 length: 13 residues. V lost 5 bases and J lost 4; bases outside the gene matches: 3. Germline-derived CDR1 and CDR2 are SNHLY and FYNNEI.

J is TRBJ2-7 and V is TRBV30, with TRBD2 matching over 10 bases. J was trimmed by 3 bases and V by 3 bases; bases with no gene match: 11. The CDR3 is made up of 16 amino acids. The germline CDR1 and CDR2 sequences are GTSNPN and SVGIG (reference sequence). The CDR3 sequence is CAWRNPLAGALYEQYF. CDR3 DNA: TGTGCCTGGAGGAACCCCCTAGCGGGGGCCCTCTACGAGCAGTACTTC.

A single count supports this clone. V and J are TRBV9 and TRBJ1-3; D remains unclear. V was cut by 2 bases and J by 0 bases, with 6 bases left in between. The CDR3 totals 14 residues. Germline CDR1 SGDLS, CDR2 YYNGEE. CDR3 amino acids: CASSVSFSGNTIYF. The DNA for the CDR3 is TGTGCCAGCAGCGTGTCGTTCTCTGGAAACACCATATATTTT. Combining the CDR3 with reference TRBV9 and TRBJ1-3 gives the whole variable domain DSGVTQTPKHLITATGQRVTLRCSPRSGDLSVYWYQQSLDQGLQFLIQYYNGEERAKGNILERFSAQQFPDLHSELNLSSLELGDSALYFCASSVSFSGNTIYFGEGSWLTVV.